These 7 T cell receptor beta chains came from one sample sequenced in a study of T cells expressing NK-cell markers. One entry per CDR3 protein, without DNA, is what TCRdb gives after re-calling the 5' RACE reads. Its table lists 250,000 to 300,000 distinct CDR3 sequences. The sequencing input was blood T cells: a sorted CD56 or NKG2C T cell subset, CD4+ or CD8+ T cells, or bulk PBMC T cells (not recorded which). All receptors derive from a woman aged 18 to 69 in good health.

This sequence joins TRBV7-2 and TRBJ1-3. CDR1 is SGHTA and CDR2 is FQGNSA in the germline V gene. The CDR3 contains 13 residues. This CDR3 reads CASSLASGVEIYF.

The chain links TRBV12-3 or TRBV12-4 to TRBJ1-5. The CDR3 length is 13 residues. The CDR3 is CASSPASNQPQHF.

This chain joins TRBV14 and TRBJ1-1; TCRdb's D gene call, TRBD1, goes unchecked for lack of DNA. Germline V gene lookup returns CDR1 SGHDN and CDR2 FVKESK. The CDR3 is 16 amino acids. The CDR3: CASSHLLGTGGTEAFF.

V is TRBV12-3 or TRBV12-4 and J is TRBJ1-2. There are 14 residues in the CDR3. The CDR3 protein is CASSLNGKLDGYTF.

The chain couples TRBV6-6 to TRBJ2-1; TCRdb calls TRBD1, which cannot be checked without DNA. There are 12 residues in the CDR3. Germline assignment: CDR1 MNHNY and CDR2 SVGAGI (reference sequence). The CDR3 region is CASSSGRLEQFF.

The chain couples TRBV19 to TRBJ2-5; TCRdb proposes TRBD1, but this gene call is untestable without DNA. Germline V gives CDR1 LNHDA, CDR2 SQIVND (reference sequence). This CDR3 region has 16 residues. CDR3 in amino acids: CASGGGQGGLRETQYF.

V is TRBV2 and J is TRBJ1-2; no DNA is available, so the TRBD1 call from TCRdb remains unchecked. Germline V lookup: CDR1 SNHLY, CDR2 FYNNEI. The CDR3 is 14 residues long. This CDR3 reads CASSENTRQHGYTF.